This entry features one T cell receptor beta chain sequence. Its specificity is not known. Researchers ran the assay at a deep level. Per the original data handling: Junction-only immunoSEQ data arrived without quality scores, meaning filtering differed. Generated by immunoSEQ multiplex PCR, the TCRdb table keeps only in-frame clones and is missing some. The V and J calls and clone size are taken from that table; D and trimming were inferred from the DNA. Here the sample spans approximately 640,000 clones, about 92% being singletons. This sample was taken from a study of shared clonotypes between healthy human individuals. Regarding the study as a whole: A reduction in generation probabilities was seen for non-shared clonotypes relative to those shared by all four donors. Estimated clonotype richness was generally higher in naive than memory subsets.

This clonotype originated in a man aged 18 to 30 in good health. Some clones in this sample may be carry-over from other donors' samples. Sequenced sample: memory CD8+ T cells from PBMCs. As to subset: CD45RO+ cells pooled with CCR7-negative TemRA cells.

CDR3: CASSYSAPPGDTEAFF. The CDR3 DNA is TGTGCCAGCAGTTACTCCGCCCCACCGGGGGACACTGAAGCTTTCTTT. The genes are TRBV6-6 and TRBJ1-1, with D perhaps TRBD1 (5 bases). This CDR3 is 16 amino acids long. V shed 0 bases and J shed 3 bases, with 14 bases lying between them. Germline V gene data show CDR1 as MNHNY and CDR2 as SVGAGI (reference sequence).